The next 27 T cell receptor beta chains were all read from a single sample in a study of response to subunit inactivated influenza vaccine (dated by TCRdb to 2016 to 2019). The method behind the library was RT-PCR. Reads for this sample came from an Illumina HiSeq 2500. TCRdb reprocessing: public reads trimmed at Q25 with fastp, clones called with MiXCR, in-frame beta chains kept. Duplicate CDR3 protein sequences are folded into a single record with the most common DNA and genes. The sample table shows more than 550,000 distinct CDR3 sequences, and 10% to 15% are seen once. The ten top clones hold about 9.4% of the sample. The sequencing used PBMCs from blood, collected on the day of vaccination. These receptors were collected from a man aged 45-65 years who received an inactivated influenza vaccine. Donor details come from another sample of the same person, matched by shared clones.

This clonotype was detected a few times. In DNA, the CDR3 is TGTGCCAGCAGCGTATCATGGAACACTGAAGCTTTCTTT. Protein: CASSVSWNTEAFF. The rearrangement links TRBV7-9 to TRBJ1-1; no definite D call. Germline lookup yields CDR1 SEHNR and CDR2 FQNEAQ (reference sequence). V was shortened by 5 bases and J by 1 base, with 8 bases between the two germline ends. The CDR3 contains 13 residues.

The chain recombines TRBV27 with TRBJ2-2; 8 nucleotides line up with TRBD1. Germline V gives CDR1 MNHEY, CDR2 SMNVEV (reference sequence). The ends lost 4 bases at V and 1 base at J; junction bases unmatched: 2. The CDR3 consists of 15 residues. The CDR3 is CASSWTGLNTGELFF. As DNA, the CDR3 is TGTGCCAGCAGTTGGACAGGGCTGAACACCGGGGAGCTGTTTTTT.

This clonotype was picked up a small number of times. The V gene is TRBV7-2, the J gene TRBJ2-3; 10 nucleotides line up with TRBD2. This CDR3 contains 16 residues. Looked up from germline, CDR1 is SGHTA and CDR2 is FQGNSA. Trimming at V came to 4 bases and at J to 5 bases, leaving 9 bases not matched to a gene. The CDR3 spells CASSSLAGRGGDTQYF. For the CDR3, the DNA is TGTGCCAGCAGCTCACTAGCGGGGAGGGGGGGAGATACGCAGTATTTT.

This clonotype was counted only a few times. The chain combines TRBV12-3 or TRBV12-4 with TRBJ2-7; TRBD2 aligns across 7 bases. This CDR3 spans 14 amino acids. The V segment lost 4 bases and the J segment 5 bases; nucleotides outside the gene matches: 8. CDR3 in DNA: TGTGCCAGCAGTTGGGGGGGGGACTTGAACGAGCAGTACTTC. Its translation: CASSWGGDLNEQYF.

This clonotype was seen a handful of times. The rearrangement links TRBV6-5 to TRBJ2-1; no clear D gene. V was trimmed by 10 bases and J by 9 bases, leaving 13 bases between them. This CDR3 comprises 11 residues. The germline gives CDR1 MNHEY, CDR2 SVGAGI. This CDR3 is CATLTAGEQFF. CDR3 coding DNA: TGTGCCACCTTAACGGCAGGTGAGCAGTTCTTC.

The chain carries TRBV5-1 and TRBJ2-3, with TRBD2 matching 9 bases. The V gene end was trimmed by 4 bases and the J gene end by 2 bases; junction bases not matched to a gene: 8. The V gene's germline CDR1 is SGHRS and CDR2 YFSETQ. The CDR3 is 16 residues long. The CDR3 is CASSPVGTSTTDTQYF. The CDR3 nucleotides read TGCGCCAGCAGCCCCGTGGGGACTAGCACCACAGATACGCAGTATTTT.

This clonotype was observed a few times. The CDR3 here is CASSFRRTNTGELFF. The CDR3 nucleotides are TGTGCCAGCAGTTTCAGACGGACTAACACCGGGGAGCTGTTTTTT. This chain joins TRBV12-3 or TRBV12-4 and TRBJ2-2; D may be TRBD2 (5 bases). The V end was cut by 3 bases, the J end by 2 bases, with 10 bases between. The CDR3 has 15 residues.

This clonotype showed up just a few times. The CDR3 DNA follows: TGTGCCAGCAGCCAAGGTCCGGGTAGGTACGAGCAGTACTTC. Translation: CASSQGPGRYEQYF. V is TRBV3-1 and J is TRBJ2-7; D is undetermined. The CDR3 consists of 14 residues. Deletions cut 1 base from V and 4 bases from J, with 11 bases between. Germline V gene data show CDR1 as LGHDT and CDR2 as YNNKEL (reference sequence).

This clonotype was picked up many times. The chain's CDR3 is CASSHGSGRCYEQYF. CDR3 coding DNA: TGTGCCAGCAGCCATGGGAGCGGGAGATGCTACGAGCAGTACTTC. This rearrangement joins TRBV4-2 to TRBJ2-7, with 8 bases aligning to TRBD2. The CDR3 sequence is 15 residues long. V lost 3 bases and J lost 3; bases outside the gene matches: 7. The germline CDR1 and CDR2 sequences are LGHNA and YNFKEQ.

This clonotype has at least ten counts. The V call is TRBV6-2 or TRBV6-3, the J call TRBJ2-3; 9 bases map to TRBD2. After removal of 3 bases from V and 4 bases from J, the junction contained 5 bases not matched to a gene. In germline, CDR1 is MNHEY, CDR2 SVGEGT. CDR3 length equals 15 residues. The CDR3 DNA sequence: TGTGCCAGCAGTTATGCTAGCGGGGAGGCAGATACGCAGTATTTT. The encoded protein is CASSYASGEADTQYF.

This clonotype appeared many times. The V gene is TRBV4-3, the J gene TRBJ1-5, with a possible D match to TRBD1 (5 bases). Germline V gene lookup returns CDR1 LGHNA and CDR2 YSLEER. Trimming removed 0 bases at V and 1 base at J, with 10 bases between. The CDR3 length is 16 residues. The CDR3 DNA follows: TGCGCCAGCAGCCAAGATTTTCGGGGGAGCAATCAGCCCCAGCATTTT. It codes for CASSQDFRGSNQPQHF.

This clonotype showed up many times. The chain employs TRBV4-3 and TRBJ2-6; D unresolved. Germline CDR1 and CDR2: LGHNA and YSLEER. With 3 bases removed from V and 0 bases from J, the gap between germline ends came to 3 bases. This CDR3 contains 14 residues. CDR3 loop: CASSHVSGANVLTF. The CDR3 nucleotides are TGCGCCAGCAGCCATGTCTCTGGGGCCAACGTCCTGACTTTC.

This clonotype came up a few times. J is TRBJ2-6 and V is TRBV11-1; the match to TRBD1 covers 9 bases. CDR3 size: 20 residues. CDR1 and CDR2 (germline): SGHAT, FQDESV (reference sequence). The V and J ends lost 5 bases and 0 bases, in that order; junction bases with no gene match: 14. The CDR3 DNA reads TGTGCCAGCAGCCTCCTACGGGACAGGGCCCCACTCTCTGGGGCCAACGTCCTGACTTTC. Translating gives CASSLLRDRAPLSGANVLTF.

The J gene is TRBJ2-3, the V gene TRBV14, with D perhaps TRBD2 (6 bases). V lost 7 bases and J 1 base, leaving 12 bases between the germline ends. CDR3 length equals 14 residues. CDR1 is SGHDN, CDR2 FVKESK, per germline. The CDR3 coding sequence is TGTGCCAGCAACCCGGGACTTCGCACAGATACGCAGTATTTT. Residues: CASNPGLRTDTQYF.

This clonotype was counted a few times. The chain uses TRBV28 and TRBJ2-5; possibly TRBD2 for D (5 bases). Germline V CDR1 and CDR2: MDHEN, SYDVKM. V was clipped by 3 bases and J by 4 bases, with 12 bases between them. This CDR3 comprises 14 residues. The CDR3 nucleotides read TGTGCCAGCAGTTTTTGGGCTAGCCCAGAGACCCAGTACTTC. This encodes CASSFWASPETQYF.

This chain links TRBV5-1 with TRBJ1-2; D unresolved. V shed 0 bases and J shed 3 bases, with 12 bases lying between them. The CDR3 totals 15 residues. Per germline, CDR1 SGHRS and CDR2 YFSETQ. The CDR3 loop reads CASSLGMGGHYGYTF. CDR3 coding DNA: TGCGCCAGCAGCTTGGGGATGGGCGGACACTATGGCTACACCTTC.

The J gene is TRBJ2-1, the V gene TRBV20-1; 9 bases agree with TRBD1. CDR3 length: 15 amino acids. Germline CDR1 and CDR2: DFQATT and SNEGSKA (reference sequence). The trim removed 0 bases at V and 9 bases at J, leaving 9 bases unmatched. DNA of the CDR3: TGCAGTGCTAGAGATGATCCCGGGACAGGGACTGAGCAGTTCTTC. Translated: CSARDDPGTGTEQFF.

The sample holds many counts of this clonotype. The V and J genes are TRBV4-1 and TRBJ2-3; 10 bases align to TRBD1. Germline trimming cut 5 bases from V and 4 bases from J; bases unmatched to any gene: 6. Germline loops: CDR1 MGHRA, CDR2 YSYEKL. CDR3 length equals 15 residues. CDR3 nucleotide sequence: TGCGCCAGCAGCAGACAGGGGGCTGTTCCAGATACGCAGTATTTT. Translated: CASSRQGAVPDTQYF.

This clonotype was seen more than once but under ten times. CDR3 nucleotide sequence: TGCAGTGCTAGGCTGACAGGGCGGGTCGAGCAGTACTTC. Translating it yields CSARLTGRVEQYF. V and J are TRBV20-1 and TRBJ2-7; TRBD1 matches at 7 bases. The germline gives CDR1 DFQATT, CDR2 SNEGSKA (reference sequence). J gave up 6 bases and V 3 bases, and 8 bases lay outside the gene matches. The CDR3 runs 13 residues.

The rearrangement links TRBV4-3 to TRBJ2-6; D tentatively fits TRBD1 or TRBD2 (5 bases each). CDR1 LGHNA and CDR2 YSLEER come from the germline V gene. V was trimmed by 4 bases and J by 2 bases, leaving 12 bases between them. This CDR3 has 16 residues. CDR3 in DNA: TGCGCCAGCAGCCCAACAGGAGGCGCTGGGGCCAACGTCCTGACTTTC. Translated: CASSPTGGAGANVLTF.

The chain joins TRBV10-3 to TRBJ2-7; TRBD2 matches at 8 bases. The CDR3 is made up of 16 amino acids. CDR1 is ENHRY, CDR2 SYGVKD, per germline. V lost 6 bases and J lost 5; bases outside the gene matches: 15. CDR3 region: CAIRDDIAGKSDEQYF. The CDR3 region has the DNA TGTGCCATCAGAGACGATATAGCGGGAAAGTCGGACGAGCAGTACTTC.

The V call is TRBV20-1, the J call TRBJ2-1; possible D gene TRBD2, 6 bases. Trimming shortened V by 5 bases and J by 0 bases, and 14 bases separated the two germline ends. The CDR3 covers 15 residues. Germline V gives CDR1 DFQATT, CDR2 SNEGSKA (reference sequence). The chain's CDR3 is CSARRGTSSYNEQFF. DNA for the CDR3: TGCAGTGCTCGAAGAGGGACTTCCTCCTACAATGAGCAGTTCTTC.

Here the CDR3 reads CASSPVVNYGYTF. The CDR3 nucleotides read TGCGCCAGCAGCCCGGTGGTAAACTATGGCTACACCTTC. This chain links TRBV5-1 with TRBJ1-2; D call uncertain. This CDR3 contains 13 residues. Per the germline V gene, CDR1 is SGHRS and CDR2 is YFSETQ. Trimming left V 4 bases short and J 2 bases short, with 9 bases between.

In this sample, this clonotype turned up a few times. V is TRBV5-1 and J is TRBJ2-5; 9 bases are shared with TRBD1. The CDR3 runs to 14 residues. J gave up 5 bases and V 4 bases, and 6 bases lay outside the gene matches. CDR1 and CDR2 from the germline V gene are SGHRS and YFSETQ. The CDR3 DNA reads TGCGCCAGCAGCCGGGGACAGGGTCTGGAGACCCAGTACTTC. It encodes CASSRGQGLETQYF.

The CDR3 DNA sequence: TGTGCCAGCAGCTTAGGCATCGGGGATACGCAGTATTTT. Amino acids: CASSLGIGDTQYF. The J gene is TRBJ2-3, the V gene TRBV11-2; no clear D gene. With 1 base removed from V and 6 bases from J, the gap between germline ends came to 8 bases. The CDR3 is 13 amino acids. Germline CDR1 SGHAT, CDR2 FQNNGV.

This clonotype was seen a handful of times. The chain recombines TRBV6-5 with TRBJ2-7; 7 bases map to TRBD1. J was trimmed by 5 bases and V by 6 bases; bases with no gene match: 4. CDR3 length: 12 residues. Germline lookup yields CDR1 MNHEY and CDR2 SVGAGI. CDR3 coding DNA: TGTGCCAGCAGGCACGACAGGGACGAGCAGTACTTC. This encodes CASRHDRDEQYF.

This chain links TRBV6-2 or TRBV6-3 with TRBJ2-5; TRBD1 agrees at 7 bases. After removal of 6 bases from V and 1 base from J, the junction contained 14 bases not matched to a gene. CDR1 MNHEY and CDR2 SVGEGT come from the germline V gene. The CDR3 loop spans 17 amino acids. The CDR3 DNA follows: TGTGCCAGCAGCACATTGAGGACAGGTCCATTCCAAGAGACCCAGTACTTC. Its translation is CASSTLRTGPFQETQYF.